The 5 T cell receptor beta chains in this list originate from one sample, sequenced in a study of human T cells and chemical hapten exposure. Time point described: patch test 2, 6 weeks after DPC sensitization. This sample's treatment: therapeutic diphenylcyclopropenone sensitization with weekly scalp DPC. Via MiXCR, TCRdb re-called the RACE reads, giving one row per CDR3 protein. The sample includes roughly 120,000 distinct CDR3 sequences, roughly a tenth of them seen just once. The starting material was whole blood, obtained in connection with sensitization to the hapten diphenylcyclopropenone (DPC). These receptors all come from a woman in her forties with alopecia areata. Some clones in this sample may be carry-over from other donors' samples.

This clonotype has at least ten counts. The chain has TRBV3-1 and TRBJ2-3, with unresolved D. The CDR3 is made up of 15 amino acids. V was shortened by 0 bases and J by 5 bases, with 12 bases between the two germline ends. Germline V gene lookup returns CDR1 LGHDT and CDR2 YNNKEL (reference sequence). CDR3 residues: CASSQEWGSGDTQYF. The CDR3 coding sequence is TGTGCCAGCAGCCAAGAATGGGGTTCGGGAGATACGCAGTATTTT.

This clonotype showed up just a few times. The chain carries TRBV7-9 and TRBJ2-2; D is possibly TRBD2 (6 bases). The CDR3 loop spans 16 amino acids. V lost 6 bases and J 1 base, leaving 15 bases between the germline ends. Looked up from germline, CDR1 is SEHNR and CDR2 is FQNEAQ (reference sequence). The CDR3 protein is CASSPGGTVNTGELFF. The DNA of the CDR3 is TGTGCCAGCAGTCCCGGAGGGACCGTGAACACCGGGGAGCTGTTTTTT.

This chain connects TRBV5-1 to TRBJ2-5; 9 nucleotides align to TRBD1. The trim removed 4 bases at V and 5 bases at J, leaving 9 bases unmatched. CDR3 length: 15 residues. The germline CDR1 and CDR2 sequences are SGHRS and YFSETQ. Here the CDR3 DNA reads TGCGCCAGCAGCCGCCGGGACAGGGATGGGGAGACCCAGTACTTC. Its translation is CASSRRDRDGETQYF.

This clonotype was detected ten times or more. V usage is TRBV7-9 and J usage is TRBJ2-4; D is unclear. The ends were cut back, 5 bases at V and 6 bases at J, with 14 bases in the middle. Germline V gives CDR1 SEHNR, CDR2 FQNEAQ (reference sequence). The CDR3 is made up of 14 amino acids. CDR3 residues: CASSPLNGGNIQYF. In DNA, the CDR3 is TGTGCCAGCAGCCCACTGAACGGCGGAAACATTCAGTACTTC.

V and J are TRBV4-1 and TRBJ2-2; D may be TRBD2 (5 bases). V was shortened by 0 bases and J by 3 bases, with 11 bases between the two germline ends. The CDR3 runs to 16 residues. Germline loops: CDR1 MGHRA, CDR2 YSYEKL. The CDR3 DNA follows: TGCGCCAGCAGCCAAGAGGCGGGCCCTGACACCGGGGAGCTGTTTTTT. It is translated as CASSQEAGPDTGELFF.